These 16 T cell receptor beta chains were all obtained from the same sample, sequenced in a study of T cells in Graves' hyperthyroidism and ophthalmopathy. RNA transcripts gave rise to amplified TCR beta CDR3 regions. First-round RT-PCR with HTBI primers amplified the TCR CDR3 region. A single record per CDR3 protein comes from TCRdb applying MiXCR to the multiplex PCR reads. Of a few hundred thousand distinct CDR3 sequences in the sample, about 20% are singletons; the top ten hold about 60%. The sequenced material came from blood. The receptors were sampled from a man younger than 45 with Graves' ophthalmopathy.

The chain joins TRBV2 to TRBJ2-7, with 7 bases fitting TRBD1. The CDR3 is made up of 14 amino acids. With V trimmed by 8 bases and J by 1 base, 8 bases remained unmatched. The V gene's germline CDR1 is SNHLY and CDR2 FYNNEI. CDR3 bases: TGTGCCAGCCGCGAGGACAGGCCGTCCTACGAGCAGTACTTC. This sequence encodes CASREDRPSYEQYF.

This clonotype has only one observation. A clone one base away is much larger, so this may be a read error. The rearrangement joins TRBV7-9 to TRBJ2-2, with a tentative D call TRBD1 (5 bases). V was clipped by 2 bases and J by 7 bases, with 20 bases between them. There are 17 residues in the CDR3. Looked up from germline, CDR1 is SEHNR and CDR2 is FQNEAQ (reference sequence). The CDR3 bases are TGTGCCAGCAGCTTACAGGGCAGAGGATTCCTCGGCGGGGAGCTGTTTTTT. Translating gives CASSLQGRGFLGGELFF.

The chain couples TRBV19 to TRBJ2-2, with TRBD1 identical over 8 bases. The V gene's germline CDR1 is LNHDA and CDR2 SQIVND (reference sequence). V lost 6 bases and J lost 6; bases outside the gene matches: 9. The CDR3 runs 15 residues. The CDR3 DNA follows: TGTGCCAGTAGCCAGGGGACAGGTTCTGCCGGGGAGCTGTTTTTT. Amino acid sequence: CASSQGTGSAGELFF.

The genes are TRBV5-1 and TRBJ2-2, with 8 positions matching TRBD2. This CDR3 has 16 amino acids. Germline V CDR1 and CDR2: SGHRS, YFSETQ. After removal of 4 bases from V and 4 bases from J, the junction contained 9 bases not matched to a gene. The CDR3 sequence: CASSVQAGAGTGELFF. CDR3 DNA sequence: TGCGCCAGCAGCGTTCAAGCGGGAGCGGGCACCGGGGAGCTGTTTTTT.

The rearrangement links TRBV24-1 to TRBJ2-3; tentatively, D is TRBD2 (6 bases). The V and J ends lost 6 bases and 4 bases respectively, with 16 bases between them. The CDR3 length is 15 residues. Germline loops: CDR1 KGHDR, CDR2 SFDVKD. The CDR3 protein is CATSSAEGQADTQYF. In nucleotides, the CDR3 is TGTGCCACCAGTTCCGCGGAGGGCCAGGCAGATACGCAGTATTTT.

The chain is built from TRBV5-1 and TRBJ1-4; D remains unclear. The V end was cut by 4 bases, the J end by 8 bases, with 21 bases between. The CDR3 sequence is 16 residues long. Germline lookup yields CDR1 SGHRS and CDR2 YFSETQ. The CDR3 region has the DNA TGCGCCAGCAGCCCTCAACTCCGGGCCCAAGGGGAAAAACTGTTTTTT. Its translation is CASSPQLRAQGEKLFF.

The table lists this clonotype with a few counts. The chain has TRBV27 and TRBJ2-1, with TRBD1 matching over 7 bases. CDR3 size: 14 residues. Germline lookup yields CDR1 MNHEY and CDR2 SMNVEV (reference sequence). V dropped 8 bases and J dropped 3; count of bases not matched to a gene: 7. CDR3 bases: TGTGCCAGCGTACGACAGGGACGCTACAATGAGCAGTTCTTC. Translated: CASVRQGRYNEQFF.

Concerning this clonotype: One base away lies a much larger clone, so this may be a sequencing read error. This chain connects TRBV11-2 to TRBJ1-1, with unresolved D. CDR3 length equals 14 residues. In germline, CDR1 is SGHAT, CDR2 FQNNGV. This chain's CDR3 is CASSLKGMNTEASF. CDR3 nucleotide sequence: TGTGCCAGCAGCTTAAAAGGGATGAACACTGAAGCTTCCTTT.

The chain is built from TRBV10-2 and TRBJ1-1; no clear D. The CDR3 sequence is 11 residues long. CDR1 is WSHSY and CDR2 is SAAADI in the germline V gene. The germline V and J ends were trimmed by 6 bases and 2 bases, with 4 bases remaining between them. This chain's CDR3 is CASSANTEAFF. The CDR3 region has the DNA TGCGCCAGCAGCGCCAACACTGAAGCTTTCTTT.

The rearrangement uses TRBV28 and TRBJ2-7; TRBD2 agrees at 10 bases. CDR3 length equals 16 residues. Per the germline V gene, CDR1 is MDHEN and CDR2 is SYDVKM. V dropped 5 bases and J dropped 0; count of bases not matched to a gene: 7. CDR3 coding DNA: TGTGCCAGCAGTCCGCTGACTAGCGGGCTCTCCTACGAGCAGTACTTC. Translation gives CASSPLTSGLSYEQYF. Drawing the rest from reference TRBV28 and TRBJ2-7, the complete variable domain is DVKVTQSSRYLVKRTGEKVFLECVQDMDHENMFWYRQDPGLGLRLIYFSYDVKMKEKGDIPEGYSVSREKKERFSLILESASTNQTSMYLCASSPLTSGLSYEQYFGPGTRLTVT.

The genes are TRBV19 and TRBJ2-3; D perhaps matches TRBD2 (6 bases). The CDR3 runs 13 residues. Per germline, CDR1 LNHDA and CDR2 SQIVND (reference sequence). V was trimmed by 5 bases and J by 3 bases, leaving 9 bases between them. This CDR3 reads CASSAAGTDTQYF. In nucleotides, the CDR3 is TGTGCCAGTAGTGCGGCGGGGACAGATACGCAGTATTTT.

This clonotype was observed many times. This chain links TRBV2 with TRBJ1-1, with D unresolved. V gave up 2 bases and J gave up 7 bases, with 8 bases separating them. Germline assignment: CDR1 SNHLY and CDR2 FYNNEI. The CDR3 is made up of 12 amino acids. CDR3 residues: CASSESRFEAFF. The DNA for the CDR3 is TGTGCCAGCAGTGAATCGCGATTTGAAGCTTTCTTT.

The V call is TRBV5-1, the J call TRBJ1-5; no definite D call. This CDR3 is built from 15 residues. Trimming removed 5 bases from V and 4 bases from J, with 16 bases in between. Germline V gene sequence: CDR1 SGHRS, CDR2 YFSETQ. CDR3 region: CASRPTATLNQPQHF. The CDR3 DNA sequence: TGCGCCAGCAGACCTACAGCTACACTAAATCAGCCCCAGCATTTT.

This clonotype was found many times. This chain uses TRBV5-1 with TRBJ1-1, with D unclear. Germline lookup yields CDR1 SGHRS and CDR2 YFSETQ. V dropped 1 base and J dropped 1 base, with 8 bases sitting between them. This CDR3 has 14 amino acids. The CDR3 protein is CASSLRQTNTEAFF. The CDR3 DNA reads TGCGCCAGCAGCTTGCGGCAGACGAACACTGAAGCTTTCTTT.

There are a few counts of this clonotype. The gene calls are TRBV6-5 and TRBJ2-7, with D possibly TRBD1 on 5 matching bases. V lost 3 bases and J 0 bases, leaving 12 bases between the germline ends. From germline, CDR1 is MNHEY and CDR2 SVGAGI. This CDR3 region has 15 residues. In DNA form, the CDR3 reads TGTGCCAGCAGTTATTCACGACAGAGCTCCTACGAGCAGTACTTC. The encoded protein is CASSYSRQSSYEQYF.

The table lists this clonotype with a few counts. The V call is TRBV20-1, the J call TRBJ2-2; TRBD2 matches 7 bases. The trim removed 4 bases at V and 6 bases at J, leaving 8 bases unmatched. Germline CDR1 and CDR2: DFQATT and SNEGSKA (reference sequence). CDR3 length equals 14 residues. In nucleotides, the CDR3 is TGCAGTGCTATATGGGAGGGCCGATCCGGGGAGCTGTTTTTT. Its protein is CSAIWEGRSGELFF.